A selection of T cell receptor beta chains follows, all from one sample in a study of blood T cell repertoires in COVID-19. Using immunoSEQ multiplex PCR, the repertoire was profiled, and TCRdb retains in-frame clones only, with some absent. The sample lists over 350,000 clones; 85% to 90% were seen once. Source material: PBMCs or T cells enriched from blood (not recorded which). Receptors originate from a woman aged 25 to 45 with acute COVID-19. The CDR3 runs from the conserved cysteine through the conserved F or W. A D gene is named only where the DNA matches it firmly. The size of a clone is reported for some rows only, either as once, few or many, or as a class for expanded clones.

v_call	j_call	clone_size	d_call	cdr3_aa	cdr3_nt
TRBV7-2	TRBJ1-1	NA	NA	CASSSQGNTEAFF	TGTGCCAGCAGCTCGCAGGGGAACACTGAAGCTTTCTTT
TRBV7-2	TRBJ1-3	NA	NA	CASSLEQGNTIYF	TGTGCCAGCAGCTTAGAACAGGGAAACACCATATATTTT
TRBV5-5	TRBJ1-6	NA	NA	CASSWGTLYSPLHF	TGTGCCAGCAGCTGGGGGACACTTTATTCACCCCTCCACTTT
TRBV7-9	TRBJ2-1	NA	NA	CASSLGSRGPYNEQFF	TGTGCCAGCAGCTTAGGGTCCAGGGGTCCTTACAATGAGCAGTTCTTC
TRBV10-3	TRBJ2-2	NA	TRBD1	CAISRGQGNTGELFF	TGTGCCATCAGCCGGGGACAGGGCAACACCGGGGAGCTGTTTTTT
TRBV4-1	TRBJ2-3	NA	NA	CASSREDGGSTDTQYF	TGCGCCAGCAGCCGAGAGGACGGGGGAAGCACAGATACGCAGTATTTT
TRBV7-2	TRBJ2-3	NA	TRBD2	CASSSGLAPTGTDTQYF	TGTGCCAGCAGCTCAGGACTAGCGCCTACGGGGACAGATACGCAGTATTTT
TRBV9	TRBJ1-3	NA	NA	CASSPGGSSGNTIYF	TGTGCCAGCAGCCCGGGTGGAAGCTCTGGAAACACCATATATTTT
TRBV5-5	TRBJ2-7	NA	TRBD2	CASSLVASGHEQYF	TGTGCCAGCAGCTTGGTAGCTAGCGGCCACGAGCAGTACTTC
TRBV6-2/TRBV6-3	TRBJ1-5	NA	TRBD1	CASSDLDRVRDQPQHF	TGTGCCAGCAGTGACCTGGACAGGGTGCGGGATCAGCCCCAGCATTTT
TRBV25-1	TRBJ1-1	once	TRBD1	CASSEPSRGEAFF	TGTGCCAGCAGTGAGCCGAGCAGGGGGGAAGCTTTCTTT
TRBV13	TRBJ1-3	NA	NA	CASRQGAGNTIYF	TGTGCCAGCAGACAGGGAGCTGGAAACACCATATATTTT
TRBV4-2	TRBJ2-7	NA	TRBD1	CASSQVPNRGSSYEQYF	TGTGCCAGCAGCCAAGTGCCAAACAGGGGTAGCTCCTACGAGCAGTACTTC
TRBV25-1	TRBJ1-1	NA	NA	CASMPIGQILNTEAFF	TGTGCCAGCATGCCAATAGGACAGATCCTGAACACTGAAGCTTTCTTT
TRBV19	TRBJ1-3	NA	NA	CASSIRGTGNTIYF	TGTGCCAGTAGTATACGGGGAACTGGAAACACCATATATTTT
TRBV2	TRBJ2-3	NA	NA	CASLLEVTFTDTQYF	TGTGCCAGCCTGCTGGAGGTCACCTTCACAGATACGCAGTATTTT
TRBV19	TRBJ1-5	NA	NA	CASRKGDSNQPQHF	TGTGCCAGTAGGAAAGGAGATAGCAATCAGCCCCAGCATTTT
TRBV24-1	TRBJ2-5	once	TRBD2	CATSDPPGLALQETQYF	TGTGCCACCAGTGATCCCCCGGGACTAGCGCTACAAGAGACCCAGTACTTC
TRBV29-1	TRBJ2-3	NA	NA	CSVDPAQGATDTQYF	TGCAGCGTTGATCCCGCGCAGGGTGCGACAGATACGCAGTATTTT
TRBV5-8	TRBJ1-1	once	TRBD1	CASTPWTGMNTEAFF	TGTGCCAGCACCCCCTGGACAGGGATGAACACTGAAGCTTTCTTT
TRBV7-2	TRBJ2-2	few	TRBD1	CASSSRTGSLLGELFF	TGTGCCAGCAGCTCAAGGACAGGGTCCCTCCTCGGGGAGCTGTTTTTT
TRBV6-5	TRBJ1-4	NA	NA	CASSLNRASNEKLFF	TGTGCCAGCAGTTTAAACAGGGCTTCTAATGAAAAACTGTTTTTT
TRBV14	TRBJ1-5	NA	NA	CASSQGGNQPQHF	TGTGCCAGCAGCCAGGGGGGAAATCAGCCCCAGCATTTT
TRBV6-6	TRBJ2-5	NA	TRBD2	CASSRSGTSGGQETQYF	TGTGCCAGCAGTCGATCGGGGACTAGCGGGGGCCAAGAGACCCAGTACTTC
TRBV10-1	TRBJ2-3	NA	TRBD2	CASASGGAAADTQYF	TGCGCCAGCGCTAGCGGGGGGGCTGCGGCAGATACGCAGTATTTT
TRBV25-1	TRBJ1-5	NA	NA	CASSSRDFNQPQHF	TGTGCCAGCAGTAGCCGGGACTTCAATCAGCCCCAGCATTTT